This TCR beta chain was observed in a study of blood T cell repertoires in COVID-19. Study in general: Acute and convalescent COVID-19 samples came from the United States, Italy and Spain.

Here immunoSEQ multiplex PCR was the method, and the copy in TCRdb shows in-frame clones only, minus some. The sample contains roughly 230,000 clones, approximately 81% of which appear only once. CDR1 is MNHEY and CDR2 is SMNVEV in the germline V gene (reference sequence). V lost 5 bases and J lost 9, with 14 bases in between. This CDR3 has 13 residues. Specimen: peripheral blood. This clonotype originated in a man aged 35 to 55 with acute or convalescent COVID-19. The chain recombines TRBV27 with TRBJ2-1; maybe TRBD1 (5 bases). The CDR3 sequence: CASSPRQYPEQFF. Here the CDR3 DNA reads TGTGCCAGCAGTCCCCGACAGTACCCTGAGCAGTTCTTC.